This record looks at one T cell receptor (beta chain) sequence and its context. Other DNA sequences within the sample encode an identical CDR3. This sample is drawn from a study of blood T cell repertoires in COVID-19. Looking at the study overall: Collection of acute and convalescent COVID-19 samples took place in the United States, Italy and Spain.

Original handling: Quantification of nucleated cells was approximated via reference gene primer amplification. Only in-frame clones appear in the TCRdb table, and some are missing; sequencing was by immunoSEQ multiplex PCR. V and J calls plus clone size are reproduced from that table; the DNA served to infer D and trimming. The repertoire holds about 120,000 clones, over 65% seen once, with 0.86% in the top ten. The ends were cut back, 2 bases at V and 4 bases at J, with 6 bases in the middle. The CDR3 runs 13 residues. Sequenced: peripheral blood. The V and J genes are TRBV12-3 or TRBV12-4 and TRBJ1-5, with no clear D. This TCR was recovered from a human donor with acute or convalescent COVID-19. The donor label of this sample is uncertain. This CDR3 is CASSLSQNQPQHF. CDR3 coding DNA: TGTGCCAGCAGTTTATCACAGAATCAGCCCCAGCATTTT.